This TCR beta chain was recorded in a study of CD8 T cells in ankylosing spondylitis. This clonotype was counted only a few times. Its target is unknown. Study-wide results and limits: Among TCR beta sequences, a motif of eight or nine highly homologous variants appeared characteristic of ankylosing spondylitis blood. Reportedly, matched ankylosing spondylitis synovial fluid was significantly enriched for disease-linked clones.

Quantitative 5'-RACE with molecular barcodes produced the TCR beta libraries. MiXCR, run by TCRdb on the 5' RACE reads, gives a single entry per CDR3 protein. Found here are some 330,000 distinct CDR3 sequences, roughly 8% of them singletons; the top ten hold about 15%. Germline assignment: CDR1 LGHDT and CDR2 YNNKEL (reference sequence). This CDR3 contains 15 residues. The V end lost 3 bases, the J end lost 3 bases, and 15 bases lay between the germline ends. V usage is TRBV3-1 and J usage is TRBJ2-7; weak D call: TRBD2 (6 bases). The sample taken for sequencing was blood, either unsorted or a sorted T cell fraction (not recorded which). The sequence came from a male donor with ankylosing spondylitis. The CDR3, as DNA: TGTGCCAGCAGCCACGCGGGACGGACCTACTACGAGCAGTACTTC. Encoded protein: CASSHAGRTYYEQYF.